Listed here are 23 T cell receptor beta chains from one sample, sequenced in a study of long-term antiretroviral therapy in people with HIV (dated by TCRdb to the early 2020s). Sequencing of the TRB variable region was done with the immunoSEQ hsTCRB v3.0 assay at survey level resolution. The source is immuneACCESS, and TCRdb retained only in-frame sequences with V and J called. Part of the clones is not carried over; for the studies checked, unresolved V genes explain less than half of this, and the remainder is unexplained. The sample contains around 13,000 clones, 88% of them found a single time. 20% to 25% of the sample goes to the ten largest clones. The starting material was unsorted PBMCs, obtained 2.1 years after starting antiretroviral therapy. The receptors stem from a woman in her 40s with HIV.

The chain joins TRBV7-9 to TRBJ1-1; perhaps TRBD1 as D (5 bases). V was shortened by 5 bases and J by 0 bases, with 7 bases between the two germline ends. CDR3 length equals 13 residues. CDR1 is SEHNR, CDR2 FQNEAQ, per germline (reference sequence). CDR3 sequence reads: CASSAGMNTEAFF. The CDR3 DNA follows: TGTGCCAGCAGCGCAGGGATGAACACTGAAGCTTTCTTT.

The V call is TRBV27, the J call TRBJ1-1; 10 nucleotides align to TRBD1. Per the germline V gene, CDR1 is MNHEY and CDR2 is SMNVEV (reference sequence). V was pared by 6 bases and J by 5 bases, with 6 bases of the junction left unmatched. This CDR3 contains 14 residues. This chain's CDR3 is CASRGTGDRTEAFF. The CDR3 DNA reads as TGTGCCAGCAGAGGGACAGGGGATCGAACTGAAGCTTTCTTT.

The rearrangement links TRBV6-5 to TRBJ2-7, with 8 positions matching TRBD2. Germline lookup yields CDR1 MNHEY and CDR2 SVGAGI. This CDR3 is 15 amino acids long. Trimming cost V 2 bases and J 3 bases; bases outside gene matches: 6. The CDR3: CASSYTAGLGYEQYF. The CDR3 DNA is TGTGCCAGCAGTTACACGGCGGGACTAGGCTACGAGCAGTACTTC.

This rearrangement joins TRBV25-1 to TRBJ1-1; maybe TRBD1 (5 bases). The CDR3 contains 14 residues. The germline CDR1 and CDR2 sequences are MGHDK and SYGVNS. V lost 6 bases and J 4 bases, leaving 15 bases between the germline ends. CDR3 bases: TGTGCCAGCAGGCTGGGGGAGGGGAGCACTGAAGCTTTCTTT. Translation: CASRLGEGSTEAFF.

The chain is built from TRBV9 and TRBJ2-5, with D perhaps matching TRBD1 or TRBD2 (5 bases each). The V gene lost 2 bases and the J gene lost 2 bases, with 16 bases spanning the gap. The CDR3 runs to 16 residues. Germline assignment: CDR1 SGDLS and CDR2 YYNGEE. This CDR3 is CASSVGTAVRQETQYF. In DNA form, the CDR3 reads TGTGCCAGCAGCGTGGGGACCGCTGTAAGGCAAGAGACCCAGTACTTC.

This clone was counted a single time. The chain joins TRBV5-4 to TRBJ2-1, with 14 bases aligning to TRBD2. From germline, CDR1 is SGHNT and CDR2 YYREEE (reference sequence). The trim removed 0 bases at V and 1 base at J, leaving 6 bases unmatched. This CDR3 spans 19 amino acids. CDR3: CASSLGLAGGVGSYNEQFF. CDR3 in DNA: TGTGCCAGCAGCTTGGGACTAGCGGGGGGGGTAGGGTCCTACAATGAGCAGTTCTTC.

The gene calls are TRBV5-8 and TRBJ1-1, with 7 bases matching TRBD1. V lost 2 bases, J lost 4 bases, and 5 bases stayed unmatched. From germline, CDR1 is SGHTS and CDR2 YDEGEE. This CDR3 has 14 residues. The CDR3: CASSLSRGRTEAFF. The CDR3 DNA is TGTGCCAGCAGCTTAAGTAGGGGGCGCACTGAAGCTTTCTTT.

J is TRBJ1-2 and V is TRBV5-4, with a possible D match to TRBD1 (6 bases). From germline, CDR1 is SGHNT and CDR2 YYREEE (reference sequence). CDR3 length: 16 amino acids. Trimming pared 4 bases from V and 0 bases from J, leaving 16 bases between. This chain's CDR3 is CASSATRTATNYGYTF. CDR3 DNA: TGTGCCAGCAGCGCGACCCGGACAGCTACTAACTATGGCTACACCTTC.

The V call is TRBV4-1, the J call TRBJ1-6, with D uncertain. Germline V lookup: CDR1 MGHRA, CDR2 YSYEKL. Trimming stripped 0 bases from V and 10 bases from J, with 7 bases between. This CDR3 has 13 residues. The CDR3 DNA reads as TGCGCCAGCAGCCAAGATCCAAGATCACCCCTCCACTTT. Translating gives CASSQDPRSPLHF.

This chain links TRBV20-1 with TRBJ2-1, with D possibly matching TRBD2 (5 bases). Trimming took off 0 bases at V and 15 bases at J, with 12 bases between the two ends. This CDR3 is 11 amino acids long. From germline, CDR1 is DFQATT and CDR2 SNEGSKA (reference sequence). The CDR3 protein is CSAREKGEAFF. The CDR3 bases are TGCAGTGCTAGAGAAAAGGGAGAGGCGTTCTTC.

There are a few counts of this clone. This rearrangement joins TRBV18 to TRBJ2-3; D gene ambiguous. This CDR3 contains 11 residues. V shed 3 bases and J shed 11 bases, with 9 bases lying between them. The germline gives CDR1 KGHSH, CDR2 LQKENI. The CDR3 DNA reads TGTGCCAGCTCACCTTCCCAGTGGCAGTATTTT. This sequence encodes CASSPSQWQYF.

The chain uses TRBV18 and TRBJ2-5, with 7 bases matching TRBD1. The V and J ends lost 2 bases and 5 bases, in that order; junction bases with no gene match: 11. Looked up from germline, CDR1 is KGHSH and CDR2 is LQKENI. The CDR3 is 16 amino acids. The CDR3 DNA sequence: TGTGCCAGCTCACCATTCACCCCGACAGGGATGGAGACCCAGTACTTC. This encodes CASSPFTPTGMETQYF.

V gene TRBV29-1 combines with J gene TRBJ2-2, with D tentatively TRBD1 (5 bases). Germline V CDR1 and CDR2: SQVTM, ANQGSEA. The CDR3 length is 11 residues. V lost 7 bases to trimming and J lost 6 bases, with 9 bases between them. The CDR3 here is CSGQGAGELFF. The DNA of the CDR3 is TGCAGCGGCCAAGGGGCCGGGGAGCTGTTTTTT.

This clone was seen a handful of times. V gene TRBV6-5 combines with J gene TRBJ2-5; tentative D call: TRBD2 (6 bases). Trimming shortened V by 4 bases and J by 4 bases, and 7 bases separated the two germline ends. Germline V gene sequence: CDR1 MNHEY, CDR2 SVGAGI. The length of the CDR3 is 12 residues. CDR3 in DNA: TGTGCCAGCAGTTCTAGCGCAGAGACCCAGTACTTC. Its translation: CASSSSAETQYF.

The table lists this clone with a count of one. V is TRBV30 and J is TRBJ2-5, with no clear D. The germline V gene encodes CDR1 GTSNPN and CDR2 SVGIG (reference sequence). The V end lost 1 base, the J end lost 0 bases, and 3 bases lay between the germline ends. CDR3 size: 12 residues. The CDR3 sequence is CAWSEYQETQYF. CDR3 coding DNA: TGTGCCTGGAGTGAGTACCAAGAGACCCAGTACTTC.

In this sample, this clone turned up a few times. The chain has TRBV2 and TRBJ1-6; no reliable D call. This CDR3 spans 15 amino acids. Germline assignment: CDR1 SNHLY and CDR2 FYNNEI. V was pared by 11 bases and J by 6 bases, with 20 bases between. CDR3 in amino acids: CAGTTEADPNSPLHF. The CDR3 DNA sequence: TGTGCCGGCACAACGGAAGCGGACCCTAATTCACCCCTCCACTTT.

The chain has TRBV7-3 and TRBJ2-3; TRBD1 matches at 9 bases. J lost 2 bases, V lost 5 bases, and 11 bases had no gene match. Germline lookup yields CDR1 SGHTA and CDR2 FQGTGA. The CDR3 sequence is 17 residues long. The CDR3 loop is CASSPSTGGFVTDTQYF. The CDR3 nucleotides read TGTGCCAGCAGCCCCTCTACAGGGGGCTTTGTCACAGATACGCAGTATTTT.

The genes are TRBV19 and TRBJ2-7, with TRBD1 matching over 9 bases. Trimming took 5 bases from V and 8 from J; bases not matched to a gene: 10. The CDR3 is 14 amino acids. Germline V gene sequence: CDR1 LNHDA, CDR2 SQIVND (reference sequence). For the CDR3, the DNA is TGTGCCAGTAGTGCAGGACAGGGGAATAGCAAGCAGTACTTC. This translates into CASSAGQGNSKQYF.

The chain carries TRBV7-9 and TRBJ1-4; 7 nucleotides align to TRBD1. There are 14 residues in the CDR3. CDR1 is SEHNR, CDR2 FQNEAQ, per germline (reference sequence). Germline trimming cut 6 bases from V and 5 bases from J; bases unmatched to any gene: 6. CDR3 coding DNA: TGTGCCAGCAGTTCCGGGACAGCAAATGAAAAACTGTTTTTT. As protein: CASSSGTANEKLFF.

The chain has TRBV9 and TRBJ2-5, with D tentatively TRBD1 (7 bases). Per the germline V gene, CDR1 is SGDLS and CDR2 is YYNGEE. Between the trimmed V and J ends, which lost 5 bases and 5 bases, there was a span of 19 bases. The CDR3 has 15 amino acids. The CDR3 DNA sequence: TGTGCCAGCAGTTCTGAACCGACAGGGAGGGAGACCCAGTACTTC. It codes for CASSSEPTGRETQYF.

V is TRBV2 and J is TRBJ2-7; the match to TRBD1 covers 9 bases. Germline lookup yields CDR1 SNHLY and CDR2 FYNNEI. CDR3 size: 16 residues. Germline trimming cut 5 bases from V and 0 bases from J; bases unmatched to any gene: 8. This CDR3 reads CASSSRTGALSYEQYF. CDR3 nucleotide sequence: TGTGCCAGCAGTAGTCGGACAGGGGCGCTCTCCTACGAGCAGTACTTC.

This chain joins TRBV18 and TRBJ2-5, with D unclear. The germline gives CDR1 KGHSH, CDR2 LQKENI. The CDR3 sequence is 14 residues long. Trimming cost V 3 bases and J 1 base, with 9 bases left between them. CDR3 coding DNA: TGTGCCAGCTCACCTCCAGGCATCCAAGAGACCCAGTACTTC. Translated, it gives CASSPPGIQETQYF.

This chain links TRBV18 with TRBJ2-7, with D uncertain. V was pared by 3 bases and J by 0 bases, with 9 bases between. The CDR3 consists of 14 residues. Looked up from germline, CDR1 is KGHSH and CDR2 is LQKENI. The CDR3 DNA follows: TGTGCCAGCTCACCCCAGGAGCACTCCTACGAGCAGTACTTC. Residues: CASSPQEHSYEQYF. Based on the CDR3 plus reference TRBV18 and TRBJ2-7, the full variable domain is NAGVMQNPRHLVRRRGQEARLRCSPMKGHSHVYWYRQLPEEGLKFMVYLQKENIIDESGMPKERFSAEFPKEGPSILRIQQVVRGDSAAYFCASSPQEHSYEQYFGPGTRLTVT.